This is a list of T cell receptor beta chains from one sample in a study of T cells in localized non-small cell lung cancer. Clones were read by immunoSEQ multiplex PCR, and TCRdb kept only the in-frame ones, dropping some. The data show some 30,000 clones, with 78% seen just once and about 35% held by the top ten. This material consisted of peripheral blood, taken before any cancer treatment. These receptors all stem from a male donor aged 60 or over with stage II squamous cell lung carcinoma. Both conserved end residues are part of each CDR3.

v_call	j_call	cdr3_aa
TRBV5-1	TRBJ1-6	CASSYQQNNSPLHF
TRBV6-6	TRBJ1-5	CASSYGQGDQPQHF
TRBV30	TRBJ2-5	CAWSGSGGGTTQYF
TRBV18	TRBJ2-2	CASSAGQGGTGELFF
TRBV2	TRBJ1-1	CASQEATEAFF
TRBV14	TRBJ1-2	CASSPTGFAGGYTF
TRBV10-1	TRBJ2-4	CASSDSPVWGFKNIQYF
TRBV11-1	TRBJ2-2	CASSVQTPNTGELFF
TRBV12-1	TRBJ1-1	CASILGGTEAFF
TRBV27	TRBJ2-3	CASSLTWDRVTDTQYF
TRBV5-1	TRBJ2-6	CASTYGGLNSGANVLTF
TRBV30	TRBJ2-7	CAWRDPTISYEQYF
TRBV6-5	TRBJ2-1	CASSDSTSGSNEQFF
TRBV6-4	TRBJ2-5	CASVWKTQPVETQYF
TRBV7-7	TRBJ2-5	CASSEQGGPGETQYF
TRBV28	TRBJ1-1	CASSPWTGGITEAFF
TRBV5-1	TRBJ2-2	CASSLTGTGDGELFF
TRBV11-3	TRBJ2-3	CASSRRDTSTDTQYF
TRBV18	TRBJ1-5	CASSPVEGGQPQHF
TRBV6-6	TRBJ1-4	CASSYLGGAMDEKLFF
TRBV14	TRBJ2-7	CASSRLGTGDHEQYF
TRBV7-2	TRBJ2-7	CASSLGLGRGRSYEQYF
TRBV6-1	TRBJ1-2	CASSHPKGFDYGYTF
TRBV19	TRBJ1-5	CASLQGAFQPQHF
TRBV7-3	TRBJ2-5	CASSFGGRETQYF
TRBV7-3	TRBJ2-7	CASSSTSYEQYF
TRBV6-5	TRBJ2-1	CASSPAGSNNEQFF
TRBV11-1	TRBJ2-1	CASSPIPPLGQFF
TRBV6-1	TRBJ1-2	CASSMGDVSGYTF
TRBV6-7	TRBJ2-7	CASSTDTSYEQYF
TRBV19	TRBJ1-2	CASTDYTGATISYGYTF
TRBV11-3	TRBJ1-1	CASSLVGSALGEAFF
TRBV5-1	TRBJ1-3	CASSLEAGNTIYF
TRBV5-4	TRBJ2-5	CASSPTSGEEETQYF
TRBV6-1	TRBJ2-5	CASSEGFVGQETQYF
TRBV7-2	TRBJ2-1	CASSKQLGGGPDAYNEQFF
TRBV2	TRBJ1-4	CASSRQGAGEKLFF
TRBV29-1	TRBJ2-4	CSASDGGALAKNIQYF